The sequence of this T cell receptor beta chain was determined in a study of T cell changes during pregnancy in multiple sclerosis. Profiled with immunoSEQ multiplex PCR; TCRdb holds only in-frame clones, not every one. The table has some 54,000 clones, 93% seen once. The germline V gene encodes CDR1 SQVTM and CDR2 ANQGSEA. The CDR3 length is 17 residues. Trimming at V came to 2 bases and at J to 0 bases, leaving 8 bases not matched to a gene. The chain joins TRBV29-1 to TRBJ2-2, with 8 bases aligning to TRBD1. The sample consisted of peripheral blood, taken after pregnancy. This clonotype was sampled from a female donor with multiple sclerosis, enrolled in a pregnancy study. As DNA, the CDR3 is TGCAGCGTTGAACGGGGGCAGGGGGCATCGAACACCGGGGAGCTGTTTTTT. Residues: CSVERGQGASNTGELFF.